These 3 T cell receptor beta chains were all obtained from the same sample, sequenced in a study of T cells in Graves' hyperthyroidism and ophthalmopathy. Amplification yielded TCR beta CDR3 regions, with RNA transcripts as the source. The HTBI primer set drove a first-round RT-PCR of the TCR CDR3. TCRdb used MiXCR to reprocess the multiplex PCR reads, holding one entry per CDR3 protein. The table records hundreds of thousands of distinct CDR3 sequences, 20% of them present only once. Sequenced: blood. The receptors shown here come from a man aged 40-50 years with Graves' ophthalmopathy.

This CDR3 reads CASSLRGLDEQYF. As DNA, the CDR3 is TGTGCCAGCAGTTTAAGGGGGCTGGACGAGCAGTACTTC. This rearrangement joins TRBV27 to TRBJ2-7, with 7 bases identical to TRBD1. This CDR3 has 13 amino acids. Per germline, CDR1 MNHEY and CDR2 SMNVEV (reference sequence). The J segment lost 5 bases and the V segment lost 2 bases, leaving 3 bases of the junction unmatched.

This clonotype was counted only a few times. The genes are TRBV2 and TRBJ2-3, with TRBD2 as a possible D gene (5 bases). Trimming cost V 7 bases and J 6 bases, with 8 bases left between them. Germline V CDR1 and CDR2: SNHLY, FYNNEI. The CDR3 contains 11 residues. The CDR3 bases are TGTGCCAGCAAAAGCGGTGATACGCAGTATTTT. Residues: CASKSGDTQYF.

This clonotype was seen at least ten times. One end of the junction does not line up with germline, which may come from a read error. The chain has TRBV10-1 and TRBJ2-1, with TRBD2 identical over 7 bases. The germline V gene encodes CDR1 WNHNN and CDR2 SYGVQD (reference sequence). This CDR3 spans 15 amino acids. CDR3: CATSPAGVPMDEQFF. The CDR3 DNA follows: TGCGCCACCAGTCCTGCGGGGGTGCCTATGGATGAGCAGTTCTTC.